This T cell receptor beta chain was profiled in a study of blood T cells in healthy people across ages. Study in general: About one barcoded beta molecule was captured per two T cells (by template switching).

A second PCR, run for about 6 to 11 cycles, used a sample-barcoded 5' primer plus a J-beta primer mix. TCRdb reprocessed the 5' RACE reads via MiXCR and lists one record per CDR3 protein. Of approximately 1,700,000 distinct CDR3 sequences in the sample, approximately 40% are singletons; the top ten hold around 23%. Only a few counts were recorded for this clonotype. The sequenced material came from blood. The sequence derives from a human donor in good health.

The CDR3: CASSRPRVSGANVLTF. The CDR3 DNA sequence: TGTGCCAGCAGCCGCCCAAGGGTCTCAGGGGCCAACGTCCTGACTTTC. The chain links TRBV12-3 or TRBV12-4 to TRBJ2-6; no definite D call. V lost 6 bases, J lost 4 bases, and 16 bases lay in between. The CDR3 is 16 residues long.